These 19 T cell receptor beta chains were all obtained from the same sample, sequenced in a study of shared clonotypes between healthy human individuals. Sequenced by immunoSEQ multiplex PCR; TCRdb stores in-frame clones only, minus some. Here the sample spans fewer than 700,000 clones, around 78% being singletons. What was sequenced was PBMCs. The receptors originated from a middle-aged woman in good health. Some clones in this sample may be carry-over from other donors' samples.

V and J are TRBV30 and TRBJ1-3; D might be TRBD1 (6 bases). Germline CDR1 is GTSNPN and CDR2 is SVGIG (reference sequence). Trimming left V 1 base short and J 2 bases short, with 9 bases between. The CDR3 loop spans 14 amino acids. The CDR3 loop is CAWSGGTTGNTIYF. As DNA, the CDR3 is TGTGCCTGGAGTGGCGGGACAACTGGAAACACCATATATTTT.

This clone was recorded at least ten times. This rearrangement joins TRBV14 to TRBJ2-5; D is perhaps TRBD2 (7 bases). Germline V gene sequence: CDR1 SGHDN, CDR2 FVKESK. V was clipped by 4 bases and J by 3 bases, with 21 bases between them. This CDR3 spans 17 amino acids. This chain's CDR3 is CASSLLMSTGREETQYF. Here the CDR3 DNA reads TGTGCCAGCAGCCTCCTGATGAGCACAGGGAGGGAAGAGACCCAGTACTTC.

V and J are TRBV10-2 and TRBJ1-6; tentative D call: TRBD1 (5 bases). The CDR3 consists of 12 residues. V gave up 7 bases and J gave up 7 bases, with 8 bases separating them. Germline CDR1 reads WSHSY; CDR2 reads SAAADI. The CDR3 region is CASTGQNSPLHF. CDR3 DNA sequence: TGCGCCAGCACCGGACAAAATTCACCCCTCCACTTT.

The chain employs TRBV4-3 and TRBJ1-3; no firm D call. Germline CDR1 and CDR2: LGHNA and YSLEER. The CDR3 loop spans 14 amino acids. V lost 3 bases and J 2 bases, leaving 8 bases between the germline ends. In DNA form, the CDR3 reads TGCGCCAGCAGCCAGGGGAGTACTGGAAACACCATATATTTT. It encodes CASSQGSTGNTIYF.

This clone has more than one count but fewer than ten. The chain links TRBV9 to TRBJ2-1, with 7 bases matching TRBD2. The CDR3 is 16 amino acids. Looked up from germline, CDR1 is SGDLS and CDR2 is YYNGEE. Trimming removed 0 bases from V and 3 bases from J; junction bases left unmatched: 6. Here the CDR3 reads CASSVDAGEHYNEQFF. In DNA, the CDR3 is TGTGCCAGCAGCGTAGATGCGGGAGAGCACTACAATGAGCAGTTCTTC.

A word on this clone: A far larger clone is a single base away, which makes a read error likely. The same CDR3 arises from other DNA sequences in this sample as well. The rearrangement joins TRBV19 to TRBJ2-6, with 9 bases fitting TRBD2. The CDR3 consists of 16 residues. The germline gives CDR1 LNHDA, CDR2 SQIVND (reference sequence). The CDR3 loop is CASSSSGGSGANVLTF. DNA for the CDR3: TGTGCCAGTAGTAGTAGCGGGGGTTCTGGGGCCAACGTCCTGACCTTC.

This clone showed up just a few times. The chain couples TRBV5-4 to TRBJ1-1, with D unresolved. Trimming took 0 bases from V and 7 from J, leaving 7 bases between them. CDR1 and CDR2 (germline): SGHNT, YYREEE (reference sequence). This CDR3 spans 12 amino acids. CDR3 nucleotides: TGTGCCAGCAGCTTGGTTGGCCTTGAAGCTTTCTTT. Amino acid sequence: CASSLVGLEAFF. The full variable domain, completed using reference TRBV5-4 and TRBJ1-1, is ETGVTQSPTHLIKTRGQQVTLRCSSQSGHNTVSWYQQALGQGPQFIFQYYREEENGRGNFPPRFSGLQFPNYSSELNVNALELDDSALYLCASSLVGLEAFFGQGTRLTVV.

Concerning this clone itself: Distinct nucleotide sequences in the sample also encode this CDR3. The chain employs TRBV18 and TRBJ2-2; 10 bases agree with TRBD2. Germline lookup yields CDR1 KGHSH and CDR2 LQKENI. The CDR3 covers 16 residues. Unmatched junction bases numbered 4, after V lost 0 bases and J lost 6 bases. CDR3 in amino acids: CASSPPLAGGAGELFF. The CDR3 region has the DNA TGTGCCAGCTCACCACCGTTAGCGGGAGGCGCCGGGGAGCTGTTTTTT.

The chain carries TRBV23-1 and TRBJ1-4; D is undetermined. TRBV23-1 is known as an ORF, though its function is uncertain. V shed 7 bases and J shed 8 bases, with 20 bases lying between them. The CDR3 has 15 residues. The CDR3 loop is CASNPPRVLREKLFF. The DNA of the CDR3 is TGCGCCAGCAACCCCCCGCGGGTTTTGAGGGAAAAACTGTTTTTT.

The V and J genes are TRBV28 and TRBJ1-4, with D unclear. The CDR3 is 14 residues long. The germline gives CDR1 MDHEN, CDR2 SYDVKM. Between the trimmed V and J ends, which lost 9 bases and 4 bases, there was a span of 15 bases. The CDR3 reads CASQENGVNEKLFF. CDR3 in DNA: TGTGCCAGTCAGGAAAATGGAGTTAATGAAAAACTGTTTTTT.

This clone is categorized as medium-sized. The identical CDR3 is also encoded by other nucleotide sequences in the sample. V gene TRBV6-5 combines with J gene TRBJ2-1; the match to TRBD2 covers 10 bases. J lost 7 bases, V lost 2 bases, and 5 bases had no gene match. The CDR3 covers 15 residues. The germline gives CDR1 MNHEY, CDR2 SVGAGI. The CDR3 region has the DNA TGTGCCAGCAGTTACGGACTAGCGGCGTGGAATGAGCAGTTCTTC. Translating gives CASSYGLAAWNEQFF.

This chain links TRBV5-5 with TRBJ2-1, with D perhaps TRBD2 (7 bases). Trimming took 4 bases from V and 6 from J, leaving 17 bases between them. The CDR3 has 15 amino acids. Germline V gives CDR1 SGHKS, CDR2 YYEKEE (reference sequence). DNA for the CDR3: TGTGCCAGCAGCCAATACAACCGGGGGGCCAATGAGCAGTTCTTC. Encoded protein: CASSQYNRGANEQFF.

Remarks on this clone: Within the sample, other DNA sequences also encode this same CDR3. V is TRBV28 and J is TRBJ1-2; D possibly corresponds to TRBD1 (5 bases). V dropped 3 bases and J dropped 5 bases, with 7 bases sitting between them. This CDR3 is 12 amino acids long. Per the germline V gene, CDR1 is MDHEN and CDR2 is SYDVKM. CDR3 coding DNA: TGTGCCAGCAGTTTGCGGGGGTATGGCTACACCTTC. This encodes CASSLRGYGYTF.

This clone was found many times. The same CDR3 arises from other DNA sequences in this sample as well. The chain links TRBV27 to TRBJ2-7; D not certain. V gave up 0 bases and J gave up 5 bases, with 11 bases separating them. The CDR3 sequence is 14 residues long. From germline, CDR1 is MNHEY and CDR2 SMNVEV (reference sequence). CDR3 nucleotide sequence: TGTGCCAGCAGTTTATCCGGGCCGCTTAACGAGCAGTACTTC. This translates into CASSLSGPLNEQYF.

This chain joins TRBV7-8 and TRBJ2-7; D tentatively reads TRBD1 or TRBD2 (5 bases each). The V end lost 2 bases, the J end lost 6 bases, and 17 bases lay between the germline ends. Germline CDR1 is SGHVS and CDR2 is FQNEAQ. The CDR3 contains 15 residues. CDR3 in amino acids: CASSLRDLTRSEQYF. The CDR3 nucleotides are TGTGCCAGCAGCTTAAGGGACCTAACCCGCTCCGAGCAGTACTTC.

About this clone itself: The junction shows a germline mismatch at one end, possibly a read error. The V gene is TRBV6-1, the J gene TRBJ1-4; D is possibly TRBD1 (5 bases). Germline V gene sequence: CDR1 MNHNS, CDR2 SASEGT. The CDR3 runs to 20 residues. CDR3 bases: TGTGCCAGCAGTGCAGGCGGGCTAGGGGACCCTGATGCAACCAATGAAAAACTGTTTTTT. It specifies CASSAGGLGDPDATNEKLFF.

This chain connects TRBV20-1 to TRBJ2-7, with D possibly TRBD2 on 5 matching bases. The CDR3 has 11 amino acids. Germline-derived CDR1 and CDR2 are DFQATT and SNEGSKA (reference sequence). V lost 6 bases and J lost 5, with 11 bases in between. The CDR3 sequence: CSAPDYHEQYF. The DNA for the CDR3 is TGCAGTGCCCCCGACTACCACGAGCAGTACTTC.

V usage is TRBV11-2 and J usage is TRBJ2-6; D perhaps matches TRBD1 (5 bases). Germline V gene sequence: CDR1 SGHAT, CDR2 FQNNGV. V gave up 7 bases and J gave up 0 bases, with 19 bases separating them. The CDR3 runs to 18 residues. This CDR3 is CASNRLRVQSSGANVLTF. DNA of the CDR3: TGTGCCAGCAACCGCCTCAGGGTTCAGAGCTCTGGGGCCAACGTCCTGACTTTC.

V usage is TRBV9 and J usage is TRBJ2-7; either TRBD1 or TRBD2 may supply D (5 bases each). The CDR3 sequence is 14 residues long. CDR1 SGDLS and CDR2 YYNGEE come from the germline V gene. Trimming removed 6 bases at V and 3 bases at J, with 16 bases between. Written as DNA, the CDR3 is TGTGCCAGCAACCGGGACCCCGGCGACTACGAGCAGTACTTC. This encodes CASNRDPGDYEQYF. The full variable domain, with the rest looked up from reference TRBV9 and TRBJ2-7, is DSGVTQTPKHLITATGQRVTLRCSPRSGDLSVYWYQQSLDQGLQFLIQYYNGEERAKGNILERFSAQQFPDLHSELNLSSLELGDSALYFCASNRDPGDYEQYFGPGTRLTVT.